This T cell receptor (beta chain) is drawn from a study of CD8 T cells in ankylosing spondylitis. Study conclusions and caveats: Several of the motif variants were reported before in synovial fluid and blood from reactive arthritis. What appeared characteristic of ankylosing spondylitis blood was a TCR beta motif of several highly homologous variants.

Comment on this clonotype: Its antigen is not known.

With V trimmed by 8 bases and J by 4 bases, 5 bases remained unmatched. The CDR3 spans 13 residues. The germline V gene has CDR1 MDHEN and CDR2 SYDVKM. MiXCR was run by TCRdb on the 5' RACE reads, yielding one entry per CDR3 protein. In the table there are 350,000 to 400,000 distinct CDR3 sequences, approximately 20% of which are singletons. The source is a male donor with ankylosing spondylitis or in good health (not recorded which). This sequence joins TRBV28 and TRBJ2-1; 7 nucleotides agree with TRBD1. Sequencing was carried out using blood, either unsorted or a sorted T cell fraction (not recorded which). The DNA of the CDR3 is TGTGCCAGCGCCCGGGACAGTTACAATGAGCAGTTCTTC. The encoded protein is CASARDSYNEQFF.